The 9 T cell receptor beta chains in this list originate from one sample, sequenced in a study of blood T cell repertoires in COVID-19. Generated by immunoSEQ multiplex PCR, the TCRdb table keeps only in-frame clones and is missing some. The table has around 290,000 clones, 91% seen once. Sequencing was done on a sample of peripheral blood. The receptors here all came from a woman aged 25 to 39 with COVID-19, enrolled during active disease.

The chain carries TRBV6-5 and TRBJ2-5; the D gene is possibly TRBD1 (5 bases). V dropped 7 bases and J dropped 5 bases, with 20 bases sitting between them. The V gene's germline CDR1 is MNHEY and CDR2 SVGAGI. This CDR3 is 15 amino acids long. CDR3 amino acids: CASTAYPTAPETQYF. The CDR3 nucleotides read TGTGCCAGCACTGCATACCCGACAGCCCCGGAGACCCAGTACTTC.

The V and J genes are TRBV5-1 and TRBJ2-7; TRBD1 might be the D (5 bases). This CDR3 contains 14 residues. The germline V and J ends were trimmed by 1 base and 2 bases, with 10 bases remaining between them. Germline loops: CDR1 SGHRS, CDR2 YFSETQ. CDR3 DNA: TGCGCCAGCAGCTTGCAGCAGGGAACCTACGAGCAGTACTTC. Its translation is CASSLQQGTYEQYF.

The chain joins TRBV18 to TRBJ1-6; TRBD1 matches at 9 bases. CDR1 and CDR2 (germline): KGHSH, LQKENI. The CDR3 has 15 amino acids. J gave up 7 bases and V 6 bases, and 7 bases lay outside the gene matches. This CDR3 reads CASSVSGQGNSPLHF. In DNA form, the CDR3 reads TGTGCCAGCTCGGTCTCGGGACAGGGAAATTCACCCCTCCACTTT.

J is TRBJ1-2 and V is TRBV29-1; a weak D match, TRBD1 (5 bases). Germline CDR1 is SQVTM and CDR2 is ANQGSEA. The ends were cut back, 4 bases at V and 4 bases at J, with 10 bases in the middle. The CDR3 covers 12 residues. The CDR3 DNA sequence: TGCAGCGTTGGGGCAGACAGCTATGGCTACACCTTC. Translating it yields CSVGADSYGYTF.

The gene calls are TRBV21-1 and TRBJ2-7; the table's D call, TRBD2, has no DNA check behind it. TRBV21-1 is tagged as a pseudogene. The CDR3 covers 16 residues. The CDR3 DNA reads TGTGCCAGCAGCACTCCACTAGCGATTAGCTCCTACGAGCAGTACTTC. Protein: CASSTPLAISSYEQYF.

The chain links TRBV28 to TRBJ1-2, with 12 bases lining up with TRBD1. V shed 9 bases and J 7 bases; nucleotides not matched to a gene: 6. The CDR3 contains 13 residues. CDR1 and CDR2 (germline): MDHEN, SYDVKM. CDR3 coding DNA: TGTGCCAGTTCCGGGACAGGGGGCTTTGGCTACACCTTC. Protein: CASSGTGGFGYTF.

The chain links TRBV28 to TRBJ2-1, with D maybe TRBD2 (7 bases). The CDR3 is made up of 12 amino acids. Germline V gene sequence: CDR1 MDHEN, CDR2 SYDVKM. Between the trimmed V and J ends, which lost 5 bases and 8 bases, there was a span of 10 bases. CDR3 loop: CASSKGGDEQFF. The DNA of the CDR3 is TGTGCCAGCAGTAAAGGGGGGGATGAGCAGTTCTTC.

Written as DNA, the CDR3 is TGTGCCAGCAGCTCCCCCGGGACAGAATTCTCTGGGGCCAACGTCCTGACTTTC. Translating gives CASSSPGTEFSGANVLTF. The rearrangement joins TRBV28 to TRBJ2-6, with 7 positions matching TRBD1. The CDR3 has 18 amino acids. Germline values: CDR1 MDHEN, CDR2 SYDVKM. Trimming cost V 6 bases and J 0 bases; bases outside gene matches: 11. Supplemented by reference TRBV28 and TRBJ2-6, the full variable domain reads DVKVTQSSRYLVKRTGEKVFLECVQDMDHENMFWYRQDPGLGLRLIYFSYDVKMKEKGDIPEGYSVSREKKERFSLILESASTNQTSMYLCASSSPGTEFSGANVLTFGAGSRLTVL.

This sequence joins TRBV28 and TRBJ2-7; TRBD2 aligns across 7 bases. The CDR3 runs to 15 residues. Per the germline V gene, CDR1 is MDHEN and CDR2 is SYDVKM. The ends lost 6 bases at V and 0 bases at J; junction bases unmatched: 8. Here the CDR3 DNA reads TGTGCCAGCAGCCGATACTCGGGGGGCTCCTACGAGCAGTACTTC. This codes for CASSRYSGGSYEQYF.